Each of the 26 T cell receptor beta chains below was sequenced from the same sample in a study of T cells after yellow fever vaccination. MiXCR, applied by TCRdb to the 5' RACE reads, yields one record per CDR3 protein. The data contain 29,000 or so distinct CDR3 sequences, over 4.5% of them singletons. The sequencing used CD8+ T cells sorted from PBMCs, collected 10 days after the yellow fever booster vaccination. These receptors were obtained from a man aged 30-40 years who received the YFV17D yellow fever vaccine.

This clonotype showed up many times. The V gene is TRBV6-5, the J gene TRBJ2-1, with TRBD2 matching over 9 bases. Trimming at V came to 4 bases and at J to 1 base, leaving 2 bases not matched to a gene. Germline V gene sequence: CDR1 MNHEY, CDR2 SVGAGI. The CDR3 sequence is 15 residues long. CDR3 nucleotide sequence: TGTGCCAGCAGTTCCGGACTAGCGTCCTACAATGAGCAGTTCTTC. Protein: CASSSGLASYNEQFF.

This clonotype was seen repeatedly, ten times or more. The genes are TRBV20-1 and TRBJ2-1; D unclear. CDR1 DFQATT and CDR2 SNEGSKA come from the germline V gene (reference sequence). This CDR3 is 14 amino acids long. The V and J ends lost 2 bases and 4 bases respectively, with 12 bases between them. CDR3 loop: CSARSMEGYNEQFF. DNA of the CDR3: TGCAGTGCTAGATCGATGGAAGGATACAATGAGCAGTTCTTC.

This clonotype was seen ten or more times. The genes are TRBV6-6 and TRBJ2-1; D not resolved. Germline loops: CDR1 MNHNY, CDR2 SVGAGI (reference sequence). The ends were cut back, 0 bases at V and 5 bases at J, with 5 bases in the middle. This CDR3 has 13 amino acids. Here the CDR3 DNA reads TGTGCCAGCAGTTACTCGCCCAACAATGAGCAGTTCTTC. Its translation: CASSYSPNNEQFF.

This clonotype was counted at least ten times. The V call is TRBV27, the J call TRBJ2-7, with 7 bases aligning to TRBD2. Germline CDR1 is MNHEY and CDR2 is SMNVEV (reference sequence). CDR3 length: 17 residues. Losses at the gene ends were 6 bases for V and 3 bases for J; bases not matched to a gene: 17. CDR3 sequence: CASSSQSKGGFFYEQYF. The CDR3, as DNA: TGTGCCAGCAGCAGCCAATCCAAGGGAGGGTTCTTCTACGAGCAGTACTTC.

Ten or more counts support this clonotype. The chain employs TRBV19 and TRBJ2-3; D is unclear. Germline-derived CDR1 and CDR2 are LNHDA and SQIVND (reference sequence). The length of the CDR3 is 16 residues. V was pared by 0 bases and J by 6 bases, with 16 bases between. The CDR3: CASSIDALPLSDTQYF. CDR3 sequence (DNA): TGTGCCAGTAGTATAGACGCCTTACCCCTTTCGGATACGCAGTATTTT.

This clonotype was recorded at least ten times. This rearrangement joins TRBV20-1 to TRBJ2-1; 9 bases align to TRBD2. Germline loops: CDR1 DFQATT, CDR2 SNEGSKA (reference sequence). The CDR3 sequence is 15 residues long. The ends lost 7 bases at V and 6 bases at J; junction bases unmatched: 13. For the CDR3, the DNA is TGCAGTGGCACAGTCCTACTAGCGGGCCTCAATGAGCAGTTCTTC. Protein product: CSGTVLLAGLNEQFF.

This clonotype was found many times. The V gene is TRBV12-3 or TRBV12-4, the J gene TRBJ2-7, with TRBD2 matching 10 bases. V was clipped by 8 bases and J by 2 bases; unmatched bases: 3. CDR3 length: 13 amino acids. CDR3 residues: CASGGTSAYEQYF. CDR3 bases: TGTGCCAGCGGAGGGACTAGCGCCTACGAGCAGTACTTC.

This clonotype was detected many times. The gene calls are TRBV21-1 and TRBJ2-7; TRBD2 is the table's D call and was not checked against the DNA. TRBV21-1 constitutes a pseudogene. The CDR3 contains 14 residues. As DNA, the CDR3 is TGTGCCAGCAGCAATGGCCTCCGTTGGGTCGAGCAGTACTTC. This encodes CASSNGLRWVEQYF.

This clonotype was seen many times. Here the CDR3 reads CACRTSQETQYF. The CDR3 DNA reads as TGTGCCTGTCGGACTTCACAAGAGACCCAGTACTTC. V usage is TRBV6-6 and J usage is TRBJ2-5, with D perhaps TRBD2 (5 bases). The V end lost 11 bases, the J end lost 2 bases, and 12 bases lay between the germline ends. Germline V gene sequence: CDR1 MNHNY, CDR2 SVGAGI (reference sequence). The CDR3 extends over 12 amino acids.

This clonotype appeared many times. This chain joins TRBV9 and TRBJ2-2, with TRBD2 identical over 10 bases. The CDR3 is made up of 16 amino acids. The germline gives CDR1 SGDLS, CDR2 YYNGEE. V lost 4 bases to trimming and J lost 6 bases; unmatched junction nucleotides: 9. DNA of the CDR3: TGTGCCAGCAGCCCCCATCGGGGGACTAGCGCCGGGGAGCTGTTTTTT. Protein product: CASSPHRGTSAGELFF.

This clonotype was observed many times. The chain recombines TRBV18 with TRBJ2-3; D perhaps matches TRBD2 (6 bases). CDR3 length equals 16 residues. The V and J ends lost 3 bases and 2 bases respectively, with 15 bases between them. Germline values: CDR1 KGHSH, CDR2 LQKENI. CDR3 coding DNA: TGTGCCAGCTCACCCCCGGCGGGGCTTCCCACAGATACGCAGTATTTT. Its translation is CASSPPAGLPTDTQYF.

This clonotype was recorded only once. This sequence may be a read error, since a much larger clone differs from it by one base. The CDR3, as DNA: TGCTGTGCTCAACGCGAACTAGCGGGAGTTTACGAGCAGTACTTC. Translated, it gives CCAQRELAGVYEQYF. The rearrangement uses TRBV20-1 and TRBJ2-7, with 11 bases fitting TRBD2. The CDR3 sequence is 15 residues long. Germline V gene data show CDR1 as DFQATT and CDR2 as SNEGSKA (reference sequence).

This clonotype was seen ten or more times. The chain has TRBV10-3 and TRBJ1-6, with D possibly being TRBD1 (5 bases). CDR1 ENHRY and CDR2 SYGVKD come from the germline V gene. Between the trimmed V and J ends, which lost 3 bases and 7 bases, there was a span of 13 bases. The CDR3 runs 15 residues. For the CDR3, the DNA is TGTGCCATCAGTGAATTTGGCGGACAAAATTCACCCCTCCACTTT. Its translation: CAISEFGGQNSPLHF.

The V gene is TRBV19, the J gene TRBJ2-1; possibly TRBD1 for D (6 bases). The CDR3 consists of 12 residues. Germline V gene data show CDR1 as LNHDA and CDR2 as SQIVND (reference sequence). The V end lost 4 bases, the J end lost 12 bases, and 13 bases lay between the germline ends. CDR3 region: CASSTGAMWQFF. The DNA for the CDR3 is TGTGCCAGTAGTACAGGGGCTATGTGGCAGTTCTTC.

This clonotype has a count of ten or more. The chain employs TRBV20-1 and TRBJ2-1; the D gene is possibly TRBD2 (5 bases). Germline V gives CDR1 DFQATT, CDR2 SNEGSKA (reference sequence). Trimming shortened V by 7 bases and J by 1 base, and 14 bases separated the two germline ends. The CDR3 sequence is 14 residues long. The CDR3 here is CSVKLRGSYNEQFF. DNA for the CDR3: TGCAGTGTTAAGCTAAGAGGGTCCTACAATGAGCAGTTCTTC.

This clonotype was seen at least ten times. The chain recombines TRBV11-2 with TRBJ2-1; TRBD2 matches at 16 bases. Per the germline V gene, CDR1 is SGHAT and CDR2 is FQNNGV. The trim removed 5 bases at V and 6 bases at J, leaving 10 bases unmatched. CDR3 size: 18 residues. CDR3 nucleotide sequence: TGTGCCAGCAGCCCCCCCCGGGGACTAGCGGGAGGGGGCAATGAGCAGTTCTTC. It is translated as CASSPPRGLAGGGNEQFF. Filled out from reference TRBV11-2 and TRBJ2-1, the complete variable domain reads EAGVAQSPRYKIIEKRQSVAFWCNPISGHATLYWYQQILGQGPKLLIQFQNNGVVDDSQLPKDRFSAERLKGVDSTLKIQPAKLEDSAVYLCASSPPRGLAGGGNEQFFGPGTRLTVL.

The sample holds many counts of this clonotype. The rearrangement joins TRBV11-2 to TRBJ2-3; 9 positions agree with TRBD1. V shed 5 bases and J 4 bases; nucleotides not matched to a gene: 13. Germline CDR1 and CDR2: SGHAT and FQNNGV. This CDR3 has 17 amino acids. This CDR3 is CASSTTDRGLASDTQYF. The CDR3 region has the DNA TGTGCCAGCAGCACGACGGACAGGGGCTTAGCCTCAGATACGCAGTATTTT.

This clonotype appeared many times. V is TRBV20-1 and J is TRBJ2-1; 14 nucleotides align to TRBD2. The germline CDR1 and CDR2 sequences are DFQATT and SNEGSKA (reference sequence). J was trimmed by 7 bases and V by 4 bases; bases with no gene match: 6. CDR3 length: 15 amino acids. CDR3 sequence: CSANSGTSGSNEQFF. CDR3 nucleotides: TGCAGTGCTAATTCCGGGACTAGCGGGAGTAATGAGCAGTTCTTC.

This clonotype was seen ten or more times. The rearrangement uses TRBV5-8 and TRBJ2-7, with D possibly matching TRBD2 (7 bases). Trimming took off 3 bases at V and 2 bases at J, with 15 bases between the two ends. Germline lookup yields CDR1 SGHTS and CDR2 YDEGEE. This CDR3 region has 15 residues. This chain's CDR3 is CASSWGASGPYEQYF. CDR3 nucleotides: TGTGCCAGCAGCTGGGGGGCTAGCGGACCCTACGAGCAGTACTTC.

This clonotype was recorded at least ten times. This sequence joins TRBV2 and TRBJ2-7, with D unclear. The V and J ends lost 4 bases and 2 bases respectively, with 9 bases between them. CDR1 SNHLY and CDR2 FYNNEI come from the germline V gene. The CDR3 is made up of 13 amino acids. CDR3 amino acids: CASSVTKTYEQYF. The CDR3 nucleotides are TGTGCCAGCAGTGTGACAAAGACCTACGAGCAGTACTTC.

This clonotype was picked up many times. The rearrangement uses TRBV20-1 and TRBJ1-2; possibly TRBD1 for D (6 bases). The CDR3 consists of 14 residues. CDR1 DFQATT and CDR2 SNEGSKA come from the germline V gene (reference sequence). Trimming stripped 5 bases from V and 7 bases from J, with 20 bases between. This chain's CDR3 is CSAARGGPLGGYTF. The CDR3 DNA sequence: TGCAGTGCTGCTCGCGGGGGGCCGCTTGGTGGCTACACCTTC.

This clonotype was detected ten times or more. The chain uses TRBV20-1 and TRBJ1-1; no firm D call. CDR1 is DFQATT, CDR2 SNEGSKA, per germline (reference sequence). V was pared by 3 bases and J by 5 bases, with 16 bases between. The CDR3 contains 14 residues. The CDR3 region has the DNA TGCAGTGCTAGCCTGGCCGCTGCTAGTACTGAAGCTTTCTTT. Its translation: CSASLAAASTEAFF.

This clonotype has at least ten counts. This sequence joins TRBV7-8 and TRBJ2-5, with TRBD2 matching 11 bases. The ends lost 3 bases at V and 2 bases at J; junction bases unmatched: 5. CDR1 and CDR2 (germline): SGHVS, FQNEAQ. There are 16 residues in the CDR3. The CDR3, as DNA: TGTGCCAGCAGCTTGGGGGGACTAGCGGCTCAAGAGACCCAGTACTTC. Translation: CASSLGGLAAQETQYF. The full variable domain, completed using reference TRBV7-8 and TRBJ2-5, is GAGVSQSPRYKVAKRGQDVALRCDPISGHVSLFWYQQALGQGPEFLTYFQNEAQLDKSGLPSDRFFAERPEGSVSTLKIQRTQQEDSAVYLCASSLGGLAAQETQYFGPGTRLLVL.

The sample holds many counts of this clonotype. This chain connects TRBV27 to TRBJ2-7, with 7 bases identical to TRBD2. J gave up 3 bases and V 5 bases, and 10 bases lay outside the gene matches. The CDR3 runs to 15 residues. Germline V gene data show CDR1 as MNHEY and CDR2 as SMNVEV (reference sequence). The CDR3 sequence is CASSPGSGTFYEQYF. The CDR3, as DNA: TGTGCCAGCAGTCCCGGAAGCGGGACGTTCTACGAGCAGTACTTC.

This clonotype was seen a handful of times. One base away lies a much larger clone, so this may be a sequencing read error. The V and J genes are TRBV19 and TRBJ2-7, with D perhaps matching TRBD2 (6 bases). From germline, CDR1 is LNHDA and CDR2 SQIVND (reference sequence). Between the trimmed V and J ends, which lost 3 bases and 3 bases, there was a span of 15 bases. The CDR3 consists of 15 residues. DNA of the CDR3: TGTGCCAGTAGTATCCGGGACTCGGTATTCTACGAGCAGTACTTC. The encoded protein is CASSIRDSVFYEQYF.

This clonotype showed up many times. The rearrangement joins TRBV18 to TRBJ2-2, with 7 bases that match TRBD1. Germline CDR1 and CDR2: KGHSH and LQKENI. The V and J ends lost 3 bases and 0 bases, in that order; junction bases with no gene match: 4. CDR3 size: 16 residues. The CDR3 spells CASSPGTETNTGELFF. CDR3 nucleotide sequence: TGTGCCAGCTCACCGGGGACAGAGACGAACACCGGGGAGCTGTTTTTT.